This T cell receptor (beta chain) was found in a study of post-analysis software for immune sequencing data. Presence of unique molecular identifiers characterized the TCR beta cDNA libraries. In TCRdb, the PCR reads were re-called with MiXCR into one record per CDR3 protein. The sample shows about 770,000 distinct CDR3 sequences, around 42% of them seen only once. There are 15 residues in the CDR3. V was clipped by 3 bases and J by 4 bases, with 13 bases between them. Germline loops: CDR1 MNHEY, CDR2 SMNVEV (reference sequence). As concerns this clonotype: Its target is unknown.

Findings and limits, study-wide: Patients carried several TRBV segments more frequently than controls did, and TRBV5-6, TRBV5-1 and TRBV20-1 were among them. Controls' normalized Chao1 diversity significantly exceeded that of multiple sclerosis patients.

The sequence derives from a girl between 5 and 17 years old with multiple sclerosis. The specimen sequenced was blood. This chain joins TRBV27 and TRBJ2-1, with a possible D match to TRBD2 (5 bases). For the CDR3, the DNA is TGTGCCAGCAGTTTTTACGGGGTCGGGTACAATGAGCAGTTCTTC. Translation gives CASSFYGVGYNEQFF.